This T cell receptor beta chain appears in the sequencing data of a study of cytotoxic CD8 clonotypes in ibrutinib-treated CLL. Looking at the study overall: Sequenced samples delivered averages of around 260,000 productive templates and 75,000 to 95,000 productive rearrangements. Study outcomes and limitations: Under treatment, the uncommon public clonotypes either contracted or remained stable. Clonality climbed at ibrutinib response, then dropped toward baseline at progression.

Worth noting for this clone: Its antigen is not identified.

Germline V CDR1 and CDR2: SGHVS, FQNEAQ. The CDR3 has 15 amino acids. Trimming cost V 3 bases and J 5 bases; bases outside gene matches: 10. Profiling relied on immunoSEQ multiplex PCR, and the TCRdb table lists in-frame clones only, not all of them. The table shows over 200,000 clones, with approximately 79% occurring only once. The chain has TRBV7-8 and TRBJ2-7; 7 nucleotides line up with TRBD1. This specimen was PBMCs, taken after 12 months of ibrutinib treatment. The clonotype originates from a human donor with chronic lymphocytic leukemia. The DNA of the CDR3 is TGTGCCAGCAGCTTCGTGACAGGGTCTTTCAACGAGCAGTACTTC. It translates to CASSFVTGSFNEQYF.